The rows below give T cell receptor beta chains drawn from one sample of a study of identical twins. TCRdb fed the 5' RACE reads into MiXCR, producing one record per CDR3 protein. The sample lists approximately 680,000 distinct CDR3 sequences; roughly 7.1% were seen once. These data are also associated with another study on yellow fever vaccine responses in identical twins.

The specimen was PBMCs. Receptor source: a woman in her late teens or twenties in good health. The CDR3 runs from the conserved cysteine through the conserved F or W. D genes are given only for firm matches. Clone size is stated in some rows and not others, as once, few, many or a class when expanded.

d_call j_call clone_size v_call cdr3_nt cdr3_aa
TRBD1 TRBJ2-7 NA TRBV18 TGTGCCAGCTCCGTGCGACCGTGGGACAGGGCGGACGAGCAGTACTTC CASSVRPWDRADEQYF
NA TRBJ2-4 many TRBV4-2 TGTGCCAGCAGCCAAGGTCCCGAAATAGCCAAAAACATTCAGTACTTC CASSQGPEIAKNIQYF
TRBD1 TRBJ2-2 many TRBV6-2/TRBV6-3 TGTGCCAGCAGTTTGACAGGGTCTCCCGGGGAGCTGTTTTTT CASSLTGSPGELFF
TRBD1 TRBJ2-6 few TRBV20-1 TGCAGTGCTGAGGGACAGGGGAGAGCTGGGGCCAACGTCCTGACTTTC CSAEGQGRAGANVLTF
NA TRBJ2-3 many TRBV29-1 TGCAGCGTTGAAAGAGGGGGAGAGCTCACAGATACGCAGTATTTT CSVERGGELTDTQYF
NA TRBJ2-3 NA TRBV18 TGTGCCAGCTCACCTCCCAGGGGATACACAGATACGCAGTATTTT CASSPPRGYTDTQYF
TRBD1 TRBJ1-4 many TRBV10-2 TGCGCCAGCAGATTACAGGGGGTTGGGGAAAAACTGTTTTTT CASRLQGVGEKLFF
TRBD2 TRBJ2-1 NA TRBV7-7 TGTGCCAGCAGCTCCCAACCTGGAGCGGGAGGGTACAATGAGCAGTTCTTC CASSSQPGAGGYNEQFF
NA TRBJ2-3 NA TRBV2 TGTGCCAGCACCCGGAACACAGATACGCAGTATTTT CASTRNTDTQYF
NA TRBJ1-5 few TRBV6-1 TGTGCCAGCAGTGAAGCTGGGTTGAGTAGCAATCAGCCCCAGCATTTT CASSEAGLSSNQPQHF
NA TRBJ2-3 few TRBV2 TGTGCCAGCAGCACCTACCTGCTCCCAGTGGCGGGCACAGATACGCAGTATTTT CASSTYLLPVAGTDTQYF
NA TRBJ2-1 few TRBV10-3 TGTGCCATAGGGCCAGCCATTCCGGAAAATGAGCAGTTCTTC CAIGPAIPENEQFF
NA TRBJ2-1 NA TRBV3-1 TGTGCCAGCAGCCCCCGGTCAGCGAACTACAATGAGCAGTTCTTC CASSPRSANYNEQFF
NA TRBJ2-5 many TRBV20-1 TGCAGTGCTCCCAACCGGGCCTGGATTCAAGAGACCCAGTACTTC CSAPNRAWIQETQYF
TRBD2 TRBJ2-5 many TRBV12-3/TRBV12-4 TGTGCCAGCAGTTTAGGGCCGGGGGGGGAGACCCAGTACTTC CASSLGPGGETQYF
NA TRBJ2-1 NA TRBV11-3 TGTGCCAGCAGCTTAGGAGAAATGTCCAATGAGCAGTTCTTC CASSLGEMSNEQFF
TRBD1 TRBJ1-4 few TRBV5-6 TGTGCCAGCAGCCAGGGGGCGGATGAAAAACTGTTTTTT CASSQGADEKLFF
NA TRBJ2-5 few TRBV7-7 TGTGCCAGCAGCCCGACAGGGAGGGGAGAGACCCAGTACTTC CASSPTGRGETQYF
TRBD2 TRBJ2-5 few TRBV4-1 TGCGCCAGCAGCCAGGCACTAGCGGGAGGGTTAGAGACCCAGTACTTC CASSQALAGGLETQYF
NA TRBJ2-1 NA TRBV5-4 TGTGCCAGCAGCTTGGCCTCGGGACTTCTCGGGTTAGGCTACAATGAGCAGTTCTTC CASSLASGLLGLGYNEQFF
NA TRBJ2-5 many TRBV3-1 TGTGCCAGTTTAAGTCAAGGACAGCTACAAGAGACCCAGTACTTC CASLSQGQLQETQYF
NA TRBJ2-5 NA TRBV12-3/TRBV12-4 TGTGCCAGCACGGGGCAGTACAAAGAGACCCAGTACTTC CASTGQYKETQYF
NA TRBJ2-3 NA TRBV6-5 TGTGCCAGCAGTTACGGCAGGGGTTACACAGATACGCAGTATTTT CASSYGRGYTDTQYF
TRBD2 TRBJ2-3 many TRBV11-2 TGTGCCAGCAGCTTCCAACGGGGGGGAACCACAGATACGCAGTATTTT CASSFQRGGTTDTQYF
TRBD1 TRBJ2-5 NA TRBV4-2 TGTGCCAGCAGCCTAACGTGGGACAGGGGCGGGGGCCAAGAGACCCAGTACTTC CASSLTWDRGGGQETQYF
NA TRBJ2-7 many TRBV19 TGTGCCAGTAGTTCCTCCGGGCCTACAGGCCACGAGCAGTACTTC CASSSSGPTGHEQYF
TRBD2 TRBJ2-3 NA TRBV7-8 TGTGCCAGCAGCTTAACTCCCACTAGCGGGAGCACAGATACGCAGTATTTT CASSLTPTSGSTDTQYF
NA TRBJ2-4 few TRBV19 TGTGCCACCCAGCGAAGTACCCTAGCCAAAAACATTCAGTACTTC CATQRSTLAKNIQYF
NA TRBJ2-2 NA TRBV28 TGTGCCAGCAGTTTAGGGGCAGCCGGGGACGGGGAGCTGTTTTTT CASSLGAAGDGELFF
NA TRBJ1-2 many TRBV6-1 TGTGCCAGTCAGAGGGAACAGGGTGTTAAGGGCTACACCTTC CASQREQGVKGYTF
NA TRBJ2-1 many TRBV28 TGTGCCAGCAGTGGCCAGAAGCGGACCCTCTCCTACAATGAGCAGTTCTTC CASSGQKRTLSYNEQFF
TRBD2 TRBJ2-1 NA TRBV29-1 TGCAGCGTTGAATGGACTAGCGGGGCTTCCTACAATGAGCAGTTCTTC CSVEWTSGASYNEQFF
TRBD2 TRBJ2-2 NA TRBV2 TGTACCATCAGTTTATACGTTGTGACTCGGCGGGGGGGAGTCGGGGAGCTGTTTTTT CTISLYVVTRRGGVGELFF
TRBD1 TRBJ1-6 few TRBV6-1 TGTGCCAGCGGACAGGGTTTCTATAATTCACCCCTCCACTTT CASGQGFYNSPLHF
TRBD1 TRBJ1-5 NA TRBV11-2 TGTGCCAGCAGCTTGGGGACAGGGAACAATCAGCCCCAGCATTTT CASSLGTGNNQPQHF
NA TRBJ2-1 many TRBV3-1 TGTGCCAGCAGCCAAATTGGGACAAGAAATGAGCAGTTCTTC CASSQIGTRNEQFF
TRBD1 TRBJ2-7 few TRBV2 TGTGCCAGCAGTGGATTACAGGGGTTTCTCTACGAGCAGTACTTC CASSGLQGFLYEQYF
NA TRBJ2-1 many TRBV24-1 TGTGCCACCAGTGATTTCCGGGGTGAGCAGTTCTTC CATSDFRGEQFF
NA TRBJ1-4 NA TRBV28 TGTGCCAGCATTAAGAGTAGGAGGGATGTAAAACTGTTTTTT CASIKSRRDVKLFF
NA TRBJ2-1 many TRBV5-1 TGCGCCAGCAGCTTGCTTCGCCCAGACAATGAGCAGTTCTTC CASSLLRPDNEQFF
TRBD1 TRBJ2-2 NA TRBV15 TGTGCCACCAGCACGCGGGACAGGGTTTGGGAGTATCACACCGGGGAGCTGTTTTTT CATSTRDRVWEYHTGELFF
NA TRBJ2-5 many TRBV12-3/TRBV12-4 TGTGCCAGCAGCCCGGTTAGGAAGACCCAGTACTTC CASSPVRKTQYF
NA TRBJ2-1 NA TRBV24-1 TGTGCCACCAGTGGACCGGGGGGCTTTGAGCAGTTCTTC CATSGPGGFEQFF
NA TRBJ1-6 many TRBV20-1 TGCAGTGCTAGAGATTGGGCAGGGGCAGAATATAATTCACCCCTCCACTTT CSARDWAGAEYNSPLHF
TRBD2 TRBJ2-1 few TRBV20-1 TGCAGTGCTAGGACTAGCGGAGCTCGGGAGCAGTTCTTC CSARTSGAREQFF
TRBD1 TRBJ2-2 NA TRBV11-1 TGTGCCAGCAGCACCCACCCCGGACAGGGGGGTGGTACCGGGGAGCTGTTTTTT CASSTHPGQGGGTGELFF
NA TRBJ1-5 many TRBV20-1 TGCAGTGCTAGACAGATTAATCAGCCCCAGCATTTT CSARQINQPQHF
TRBD2 TRBJ2-1 NA TRBV5-1 TGCGCCAGCAGCTTGAGTCTAGCGGACGGCGATGAGCAGTTCTTC CASSLSLADGDEQFF